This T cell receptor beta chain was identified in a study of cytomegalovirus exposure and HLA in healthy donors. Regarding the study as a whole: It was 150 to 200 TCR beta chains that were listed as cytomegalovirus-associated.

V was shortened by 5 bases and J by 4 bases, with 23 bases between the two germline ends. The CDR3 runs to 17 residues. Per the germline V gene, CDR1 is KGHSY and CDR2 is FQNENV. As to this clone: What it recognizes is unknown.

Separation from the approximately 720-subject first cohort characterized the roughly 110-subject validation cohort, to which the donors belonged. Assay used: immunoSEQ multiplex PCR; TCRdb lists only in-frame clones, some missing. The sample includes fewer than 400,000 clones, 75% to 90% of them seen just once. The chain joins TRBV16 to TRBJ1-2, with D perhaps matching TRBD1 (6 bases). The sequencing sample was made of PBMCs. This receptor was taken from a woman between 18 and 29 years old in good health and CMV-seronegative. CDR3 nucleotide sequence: TGTGCCAGCAGCTTCGCGCGGGGGGCGTCATCTAGCTATGGCTACACCTTC. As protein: CASSFARGASSSYGYTF. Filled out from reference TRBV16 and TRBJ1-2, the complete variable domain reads GEEVAQTPKHLVRGEGQKAKLYCAPIKGHSYVFWYQQVLKNEFKFLISFQNENVFDETGMPKERFSAKCLPNSPCSLEIQATKLEDSAVYFCASSFARGASSSYGYTFGSGTRLTVV.